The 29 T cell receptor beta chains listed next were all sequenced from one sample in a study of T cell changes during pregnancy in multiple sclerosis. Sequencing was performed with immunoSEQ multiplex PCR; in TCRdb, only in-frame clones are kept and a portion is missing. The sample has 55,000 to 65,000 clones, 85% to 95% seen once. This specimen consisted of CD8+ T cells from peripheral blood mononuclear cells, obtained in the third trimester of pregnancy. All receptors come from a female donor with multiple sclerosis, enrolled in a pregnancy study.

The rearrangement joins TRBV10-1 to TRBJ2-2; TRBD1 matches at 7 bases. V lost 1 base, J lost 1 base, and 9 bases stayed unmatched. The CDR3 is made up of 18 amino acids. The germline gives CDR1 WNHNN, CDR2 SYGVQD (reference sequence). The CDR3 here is CASSEYPSGQQNTGELFF. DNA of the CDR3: TGCGCCAGCAGTGAGTACCCCTCGGGACAGCAGAACACCGGGGAGCTGTTTTTT.

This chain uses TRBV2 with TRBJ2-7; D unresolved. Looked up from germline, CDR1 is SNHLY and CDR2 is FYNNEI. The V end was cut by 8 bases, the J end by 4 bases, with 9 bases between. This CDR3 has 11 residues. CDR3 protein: CASLLDYEQYF. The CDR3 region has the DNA TGTGCCAGCTTACTCGATTACGAGCAGTACTTC.

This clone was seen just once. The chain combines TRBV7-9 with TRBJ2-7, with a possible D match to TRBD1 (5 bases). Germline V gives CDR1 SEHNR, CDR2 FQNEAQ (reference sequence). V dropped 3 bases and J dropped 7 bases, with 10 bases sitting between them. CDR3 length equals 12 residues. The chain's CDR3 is CASSLGRLEQYF. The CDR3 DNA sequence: TGTGCCAGCAGCTTGGGGCGGCTGGAGCAGTACTTC.

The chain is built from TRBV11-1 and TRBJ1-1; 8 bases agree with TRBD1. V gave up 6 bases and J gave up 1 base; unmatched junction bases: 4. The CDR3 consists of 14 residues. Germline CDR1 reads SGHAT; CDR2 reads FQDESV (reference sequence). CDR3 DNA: TGTGCCAGCAGGATAACAGGGGGGAACACTGAAGCTTTCTTT. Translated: CASRITGGNTEAFF.

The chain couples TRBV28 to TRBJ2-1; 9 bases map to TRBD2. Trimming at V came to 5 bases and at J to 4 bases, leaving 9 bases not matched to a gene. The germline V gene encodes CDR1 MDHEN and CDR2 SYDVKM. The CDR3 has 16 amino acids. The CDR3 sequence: CASSTVRTSEYNEQFF. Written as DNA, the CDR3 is TGTGCCAGCAGTACAGTCCGGACTAGCGAGTACAATGAGCAGTTCTTC.

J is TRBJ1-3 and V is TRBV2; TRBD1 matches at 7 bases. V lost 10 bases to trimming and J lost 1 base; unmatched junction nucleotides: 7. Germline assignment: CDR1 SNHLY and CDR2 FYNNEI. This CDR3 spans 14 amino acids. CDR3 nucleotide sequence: TGTGCCACGAACGACAGGGAATCTGGAAACACCATATATTTT. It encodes CATNDRESGNTIYF.

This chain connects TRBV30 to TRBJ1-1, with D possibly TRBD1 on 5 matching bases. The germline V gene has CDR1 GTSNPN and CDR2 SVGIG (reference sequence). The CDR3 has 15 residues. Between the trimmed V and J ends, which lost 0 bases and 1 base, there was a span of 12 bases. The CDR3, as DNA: TGTGCCTGGAGTGTAATTTGGCAGGGGAACACTGAAGCTTTCTTT. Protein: CAWSVIWQGNTEAFF.

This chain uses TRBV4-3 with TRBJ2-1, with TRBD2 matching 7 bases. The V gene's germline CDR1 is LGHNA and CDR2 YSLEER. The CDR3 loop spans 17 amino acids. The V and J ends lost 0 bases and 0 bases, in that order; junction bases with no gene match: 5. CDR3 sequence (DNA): TGCGCCAGCAGCCAAGACGTCGGGAGGAGCTCCTACAATGAGCAGTTCTTC. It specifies CASSQDVGRSSYNEQFF.

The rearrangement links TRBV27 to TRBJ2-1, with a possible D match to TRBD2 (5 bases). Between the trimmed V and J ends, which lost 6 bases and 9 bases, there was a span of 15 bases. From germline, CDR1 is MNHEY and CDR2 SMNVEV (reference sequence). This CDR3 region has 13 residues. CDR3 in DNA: TGTGCCAGCAGCGCCTGGGAGCAGATTGAGCAGTTCTTC. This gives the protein CASSAWEQIEQFF.

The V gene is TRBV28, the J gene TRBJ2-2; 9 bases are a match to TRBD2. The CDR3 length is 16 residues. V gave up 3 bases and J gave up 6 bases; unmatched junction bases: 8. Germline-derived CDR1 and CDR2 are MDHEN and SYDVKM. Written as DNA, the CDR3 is TGTGCCAGCAGTTTCGGGCGGGAGGGCCCCCCCGGGGAGCTGTTTTTT. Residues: CASSFGREGPPGELFF.

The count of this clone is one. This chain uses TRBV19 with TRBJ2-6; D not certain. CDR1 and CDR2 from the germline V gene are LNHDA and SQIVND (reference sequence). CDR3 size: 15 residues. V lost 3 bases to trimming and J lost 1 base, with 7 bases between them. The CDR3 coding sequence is TGTGCCAGTAGTATCGTCCCTTCTGGGGCCAACGTCCTGACTTTC. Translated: CASSIVPSGANVLTF.

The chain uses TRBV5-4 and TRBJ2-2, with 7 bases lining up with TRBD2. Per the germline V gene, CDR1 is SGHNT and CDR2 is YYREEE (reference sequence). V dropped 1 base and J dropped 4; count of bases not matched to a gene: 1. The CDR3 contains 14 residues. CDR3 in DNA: TGTGCCAGCAGCTTGACGGGAGGCACCGGGGAGCTGTTTTTT. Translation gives CASSLTGGTGELFF.

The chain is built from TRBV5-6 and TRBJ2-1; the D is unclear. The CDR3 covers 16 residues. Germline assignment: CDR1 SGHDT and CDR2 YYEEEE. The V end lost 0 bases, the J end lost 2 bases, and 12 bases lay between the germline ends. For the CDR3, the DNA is TGTGCCAGCAGCTTGGACGGCAGGCTAACCTACAATGAGCAGTTCTTC. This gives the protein CASSLDGRLTYNEQFF.

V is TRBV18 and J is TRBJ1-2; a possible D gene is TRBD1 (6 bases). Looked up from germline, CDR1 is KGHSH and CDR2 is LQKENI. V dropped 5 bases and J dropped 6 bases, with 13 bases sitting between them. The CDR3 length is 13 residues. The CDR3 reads CASSTGTSNGYTF. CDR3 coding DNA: TGTGCCAGCTCAACCGGGACATCGAATGGCTACACCTTC.

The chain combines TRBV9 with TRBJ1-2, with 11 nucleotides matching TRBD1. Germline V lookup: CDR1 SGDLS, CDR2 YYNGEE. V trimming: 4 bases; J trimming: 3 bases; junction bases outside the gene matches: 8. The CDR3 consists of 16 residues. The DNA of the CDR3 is TGTGCCAGCAGCACGCGGACAGGGGGCGCTTACTATGGCTACACCTTC. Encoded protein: CASSTRTGGAYYGYTF.

The CDR3 coding sequence is TGTGCCAGCAGTTCATGGACAGACAACACCGGGGAGCTGTTTTTT. It yields the protein CASSSWTDNTGELFF. This rearrangement joins TRBV28 to TRBJ2-2, with TRBD1 as a possible D gene (6 bases). Germline CDR1 reads MDHEN; CDR2 reads SYDVKM. The CDR3 runs 15 residues. V was cut by 4 bases and J by 2 bases, with 11 bases left in between.

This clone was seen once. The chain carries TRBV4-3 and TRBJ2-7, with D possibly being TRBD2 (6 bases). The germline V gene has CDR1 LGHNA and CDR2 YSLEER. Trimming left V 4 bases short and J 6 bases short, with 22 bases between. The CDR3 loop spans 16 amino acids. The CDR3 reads CASSPSMEGVGAEQYF. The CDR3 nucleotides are TGCGCCAGCAGCCCAAGTATGGAGGGAGTTGGGGCCGAGCAGTACTTC.

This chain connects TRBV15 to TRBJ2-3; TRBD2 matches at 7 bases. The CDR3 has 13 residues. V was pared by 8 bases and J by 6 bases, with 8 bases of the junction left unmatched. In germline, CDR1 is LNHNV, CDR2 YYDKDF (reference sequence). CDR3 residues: CATPGGPTDTQYF. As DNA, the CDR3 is TGTGCCACCCCGGGAGGTCCAACGGATACGCAGTATTTT.

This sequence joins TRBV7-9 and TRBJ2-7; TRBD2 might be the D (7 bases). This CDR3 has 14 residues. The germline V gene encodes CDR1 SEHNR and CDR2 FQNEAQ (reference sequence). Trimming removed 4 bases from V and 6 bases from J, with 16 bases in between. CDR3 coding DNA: TGTGCCAGCAGCTGGACACAGGGAGGGGGCGAGCAGTACTTC. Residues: CASSWTQGGGEQYF.

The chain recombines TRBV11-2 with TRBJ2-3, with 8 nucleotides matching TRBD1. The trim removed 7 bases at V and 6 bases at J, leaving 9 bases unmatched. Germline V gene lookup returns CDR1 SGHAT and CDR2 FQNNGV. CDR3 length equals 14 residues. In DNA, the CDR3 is TGTGCCAGCACTTGGACAGGGCCCACGGATACGCAGTATTTT. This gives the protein CASTWTGPTDTQYF.

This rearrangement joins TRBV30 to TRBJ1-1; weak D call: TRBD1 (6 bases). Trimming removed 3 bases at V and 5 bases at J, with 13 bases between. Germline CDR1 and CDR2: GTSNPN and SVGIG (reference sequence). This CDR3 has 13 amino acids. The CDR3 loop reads CAWSEGVLTEAFF. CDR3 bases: TGTGCCTGGAGCGAGGGGGTCTTGACTGAAGCTTTCTTT.

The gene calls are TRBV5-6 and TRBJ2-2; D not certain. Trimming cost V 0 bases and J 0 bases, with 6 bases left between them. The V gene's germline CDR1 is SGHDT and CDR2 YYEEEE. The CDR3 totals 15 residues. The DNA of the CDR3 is TGTGCCAGCAGCTTGGGTAGTACGAACACCGGGGAGCTGTTTTTT. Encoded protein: CASSLGSTNTGELFF.

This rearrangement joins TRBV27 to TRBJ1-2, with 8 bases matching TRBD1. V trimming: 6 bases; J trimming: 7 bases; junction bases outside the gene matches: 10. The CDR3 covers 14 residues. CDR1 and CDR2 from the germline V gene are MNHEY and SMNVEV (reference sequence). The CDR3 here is CASSYSGQGGGYTF. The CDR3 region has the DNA TGTGCCAGCAGCTACAGTGGACAGGGTGGTGGCTACACCTTC.

The CDR3: CAISDSLDRATYEQYF. The CDR3 DNA sequence: TGTGCCATCAGTGACTCCTTAGACAGGGCCACCTACGAGCAGTACTTC. The chain has TRBV10-3 and TRBJ2-7, with 7 bases fitting TRBD1. With 3 bases clipped from V and 2 bases from J, the junction kept 10 bases outside the gene matches. The germline V gene has CDR1 ENHRY and CDR2 SYGVKD. The CDR3 runs 16 residues.

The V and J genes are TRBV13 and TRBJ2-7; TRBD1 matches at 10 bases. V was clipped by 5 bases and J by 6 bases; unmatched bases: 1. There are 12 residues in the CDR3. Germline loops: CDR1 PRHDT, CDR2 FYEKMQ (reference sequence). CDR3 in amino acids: CASSRTGGEQYF. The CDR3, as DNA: TGTGCCAGCAGCCGGACAGGGGGCGAGCAGTACTTC.

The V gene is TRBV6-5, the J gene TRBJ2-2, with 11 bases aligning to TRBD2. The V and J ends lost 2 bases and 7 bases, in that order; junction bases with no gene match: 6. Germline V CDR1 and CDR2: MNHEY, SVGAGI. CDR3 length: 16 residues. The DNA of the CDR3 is TGTGCCAGCAGTTACGAGACTAGCGGGACGGGCGGGGAGCTGTTTTTT. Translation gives CASSYETSGTGGELFF.

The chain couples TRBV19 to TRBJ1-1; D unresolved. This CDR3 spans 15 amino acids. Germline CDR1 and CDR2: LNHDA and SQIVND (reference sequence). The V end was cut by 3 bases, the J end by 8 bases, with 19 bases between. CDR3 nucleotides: TGTGCCAGTAGTATGTCGATGGGTATAGCGGGAGAAGCTTTCTTT. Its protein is CASSMSMGIAGEAFF. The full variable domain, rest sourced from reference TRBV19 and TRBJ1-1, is DGGITQSPKYLFRKEGQNVTLSCEQNLNHDAMYWYRQDPGQGLRLIYYSQIVNDFQKGDIAEGYSVSREKKESFPLTVTSAQKNPTAFYLCASSMSMGIAGEAFFGQGTRLTVV.

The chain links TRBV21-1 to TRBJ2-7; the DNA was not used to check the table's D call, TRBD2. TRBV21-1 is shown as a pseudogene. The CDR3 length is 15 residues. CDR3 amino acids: CASSKYEAGTYEQYF. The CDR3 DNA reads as TGTGCCAGCAGCAAATACGAGGCCGGAACCTACGAGCAGTACTTC.

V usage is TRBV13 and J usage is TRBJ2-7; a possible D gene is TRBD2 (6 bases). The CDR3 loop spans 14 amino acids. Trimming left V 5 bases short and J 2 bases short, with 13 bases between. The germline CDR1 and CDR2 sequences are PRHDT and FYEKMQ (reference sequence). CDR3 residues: CASSGGDFPYEQYF. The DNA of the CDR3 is TGTGCCAGCAGCGGAGGGGACTTCCCCTACGAGCAGTACTTC.